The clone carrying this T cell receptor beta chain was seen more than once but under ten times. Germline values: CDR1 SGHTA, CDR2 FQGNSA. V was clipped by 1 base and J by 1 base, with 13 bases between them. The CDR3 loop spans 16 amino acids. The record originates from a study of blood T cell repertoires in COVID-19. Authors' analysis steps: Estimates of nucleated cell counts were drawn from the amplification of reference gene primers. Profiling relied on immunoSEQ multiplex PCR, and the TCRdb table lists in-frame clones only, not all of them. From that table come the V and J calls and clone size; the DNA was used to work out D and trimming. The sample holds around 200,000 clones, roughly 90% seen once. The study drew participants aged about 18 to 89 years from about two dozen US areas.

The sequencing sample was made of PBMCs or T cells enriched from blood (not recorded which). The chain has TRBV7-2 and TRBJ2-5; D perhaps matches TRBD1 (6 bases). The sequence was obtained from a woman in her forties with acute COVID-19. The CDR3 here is CASSLGTGSPQETQYF. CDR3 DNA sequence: TGTGCCAGCAGCTTAGGAACAGGGAGTCCCCAAGAGACCCAGTACTTC.